Each of the 14 T cell receptor beta chains below was sequenced from the same sample in a study of blood T cells in healthy people across ages. Primed by a sample-barcoded 5' primer and a J-beta primer mix, a second PCR proceeded for about 6 to 11 cycles. Each CDR3 protein gets one entry after TCRdb re-called the 5' RACE reads with MiXCR. The sample yields about 670,000 distinct CDR3 sequences, roughly 43% seen once. Material: blood. Source of these receptors: an older man in good health.

This chain links TRBV5-1 with TRBJ2-4; D may match TRBD1 or TRBD2 (5 bases each). The DNA end favors TRBJ2-7, so the J call may be wrong. This CDR3 is built from 13 residues. Germline V lookup: CDR1 SGHRS, CDR2 YFSETQ. The CDR3 sequence is CASSLNRDHEQYF. In DNA form, the CDR3 reads TGCGCCAGCAGCTTGAATAGGGACCACGAGCAGTACTTC.

V is TRBV7-2 and J is TRBJ1-1; no reliable D call. Germline CDR1 is SGHTA and CDR2 is FQGNSA. V was clipped by 5 bases and J by 0 bases, with 10 bases between them. This CDR3 contains 14 residues. The CDR3: CASSHGRLNTEAFF. Written as DNA, the CDR3 is TGTGCCAGCAGCCACGGACGGTTGAACACTGAAGCTTTCTTT.

This clonotype has more than one count but fewer than ten. The chain has TRBV20-1 and TRBJ2-1; the D gene is possibly TRBD2 (7 bases). From germline, CDR1 is DFQATT and CDR2 SNEGSKA (reference sequence). The CDR3 covers 14 residues. Trimming pared 1 base from V and 6 bases from J, leaving 13 bases between. The CDR3 nucleotides read TGCAGTGCTAGAGGCCGGGGGGCTTCCAATGAGCAGTTCTTC. This codes for CSARGRGASNEQFF.

A few counts support this clonotype. V is TRBV11-1 and J is TRBJ2-2, with D unclear. CDR1 SGHAT and CDR2 FQDESV come from the germline V gene (reference sequence). CDR3 size: 17 residues. V shed 5 bases and J shed 4 bases, with 20 bases lying between them. The CDR3 DNA is TGTGCCAGCAGCCATCACCGGAGAAAACCGAGCACCGGGGAGCTGTTTTTT. Protein: CASSHHRRKPSTGELFF.

The sample holds many counts of this clonotype. This chain connects TRBV4-2 to TRBJ2-5, with 9 positions matching TRBD2. Trimming cost V 2 bases and J 5 bases; bases outside gene matches: 9. The CDR3 covers 16 residues. Germline V lookup: CDR1 LGHNA, CDR2 YNFKEQ. The CDR3 sequence: CASSQFPAGGVETQYF. CDR3 nucleotide sequence: TGTGCCAGCAGCCAATTTCCAGCGGGAGGAGTGGAGACCCAGTACTTC.

V gene TRBV7-9 combines with J gene TRBJ2-1; 10 bases match TRBD2. The assigned J gene may be wrong: the sequence end matches TRBJ2-7 better. The CDR3 has 16 amino acids. In germline, CDR1 is SEHNR, CDR2 FQNEAQ (reference sequence). CDR3 loop: CASSTSGGGSYNEQYF. CDR3 nucleotides: TGTGCCAGCAGCACCAGCGGGGGGGGGTCCTACAATGAGCAGTACTTC.

The chain carries TRBV9 and TRBJ2-1; D unclear. CDR3 length: 13 amino acids. CDR1 SGDLS and CDR2 YYNGEE come from the germline V gene. Trimming pared 0 bases from V and 4 bases from J, leaving 5 bases between. The CDR3 here is CASSVAGYNEQFF. For the CDR3, the DNA is TGTGCCAGCAGCGTAGCCGGGTACAATGAGCAGTTCTTC.

This chain uses TRBV19 with TRBJ2-1; 9 bases match TRBD1. CDR3 length equals 12 residues. CDR1 is LNHDA and CDR2 is SQIVND in the germline V gene (reference sequence). The J segment lost 8 bases and the V segment lost 10 bases, leaving 6 bases of the junction unmatched. CDR3 in DNA: TGTGCCACCCAGACAGGGGGTGATGAGCAGTTCTTC. Its protein is CATQTGGDEQFF.

The chain joins TRBV7-2 to TRBJ1-1; 8 nucleotides match TRBD1. This CDR3 comprises 14 residues. With 10 bases clipped from V and 5 bases from J, the junction kept 12 bases outside the gene matches. Germline values: CDR1 SGHTA, CDR2 FQGNSA. Here the CDR3 reads CATILGQGGTEAFF. CDR3 DNA: TGTGCCACTATCCTCGGACAGGGAGGAACTGAAGCTTTCTTT. The variable domain in full, with the rest retrieved from reference TRBV7-2 and TRBJ1-1, is GAGVSQSPSNKVTEKGKDVELRCDPISGHTALYWYRQSLGQGLEFLIYFQGNSAPDKSGLPSDRFSAERTGGSVSTLTIQRTQQEDSAVYLCATILGQGGTEAFFGQGTRLTVV.

This clonotype was picked up a small number of times. The chain couples TRBV5-1 to TRBJ2-3; TRBD2 matches 7 bases. The germline V gene encodes CDR1 SGHRS and CDR2 YFSETQ. The CDR3 runs 15 residues. V dropped 4 bases and J dropped 3; count of bases not matched to a gene: 8. This CDR3 is CASSGMTSSTDTQYF. CDR3 nucleotides: TGCGCCAGCAGCGGCATGACTAGCTCAACAGATACGCAGTATTTT.

The chain employs TRBV7-8 and TRBJ1-2; possible D gene TRBD1, 6 bases. Germline V lookup: CDR1 SGHVS, CDR2 FQNEAQ. The CDR3 has 17 amino acids. V was pared by 2 bases and J by 2 bases, with 18 bases between. The CDR3 coding sequence is TGTGCCAGCAGCTTATTTCAGGGGATAACCATGAACTATGGCTACACCTTC. Amino acids: CASSLFQGITMNYGYTF.

This clonotype showed up just a few times. The chain combines TRBV15 with TRBJ2-7; the D gene is possibly TRBD1 (5 bases). The CDR3 has 14 amino acids. Germline lookup yields CDR1 LNHNV and CDR2 YYDKDF (reference sequence). The germline V and J ends were trimmed by 0 bases and 3 bases, with 9 bases remaining between them. CDR3 in DNA: TGTGCCACCAGCAGAGAGCAGGGCGGCTACGAGCAGTACTTC. It translates to CATSREQGGYEQYF. The entire variable domain, with the rest obtained from reference TRBV15 and TRBJ2-7, is as follows: DAMVIQNPRYQVTQFGKPVTLSCSQTLNHNVMYWYQQKSSQAPKLLFHYYDKDFNNEADTPDNFQSRRPNTSFCFLDIRSPGLGDTAMYLCATSREQGGYEQYFGPGTRLTVT.

This clonotype has a handful of counts. The chain recombines TRBV28 with TRBJ1-1, with D unclear. V lost 5 bases and J lost 0, with 10 bases in between. Germline CDR1 and CDR2: MDHEN and SYDVKM. The CDR3 has 14 residues. The CDR3 loop reads CASSTRNMNTEAFF. As DNA, the CDR3 is TGTGCCAGCAGTACTAGAAACATGAACACTGAAGCTTTCTTT.

The rearrangement uses TRBV27 and TRBJ2-3; D unclear. Germline V gene sequence: CDR1 MNHEY, CDR2 SMNVEV (reference sequence). V gave up 4 bases and J gave up 8 bases, with 22 bases separating them. The CDR3 runs to 16 residues. The CDR3 bases are TGTGCCAGCAGTTCAACCAGACAAACGGCACAGCCTACGCAGTATTTT. Amino acid sequence: CASSSTRQTAQPTQYF.